Below are 21 T cell receptor beta chains sequenced from a single sample in a study of T-cell reconstitution after alpha-beta-depleted transplantation in children. Preparation of the TCRbeta library was carried out with unique molecular identifiers. TCRdb re-derived calls from the PCR reads in MiXCR, one entry per CDR3 protein. The sample shows a few hundred thousand distinct CDR3 sequences, 13% of them seen only once. Sequencing used PBMCs, obtained from the stem cell graft. These receptor sequences come from a human donor who donated a stem cell graft to a child with Fanconi anemia.

This clonotype was counted a few times. The V gene is TRBV20-1, the J gene TRBJ1-6; D is undetermined. This CDR3 is 16 amino acids long. Germline V gene data show CDR1 as DFQATT and CDR2 as SNEGSKA (reference sequence). Trimming left V 6 bases short and J 0 bases short, with 15 bases between. The DNA for the CDR3 is TGCAGTGCCAGCACCTCAGCTAGCTCCTATAATTCACCCCTCCACTTT. Its protein is CSASTSASSYNSPLHF.

This clonotype was observed many times. The chain couples TRBV9 to TRBJ2-3, with D maybe TRBD2 (5 bases). Germline V CDR1 and CDR2: SGDLS, YYNGEE. The V end lost 0 bases, the J end lost 5 bases, and 16 bases lay between the germline ends. CDR3 length: 16 amino acids. The CDR3, as DNA: TGTGCCAGCAGCGTAGGTGGCTTCGGTGGAGGAGATACGCAGTATTTT. It translates to CASSVGGFGGGDTQYF.

This clonotype occurred once. The rearrangement joins TRBV15 to TRBJ2-5; D remains unclear. V was pared by 0 bases and J by 2 bases, with 13 bases between. This CDR3 is 16 amino acids long. Germline V gene sequence: CDR1 LNHNV, CDR2 YYDKDF (reference sequence). CDR3 protein: CATSRDSRVSQETQYF. The CDR3 nucleotides read TGTGCCACCAGCAGAGATTCCCGGGTCAGTCAAGAGACCCAGTACTTC.

This chain links TRBV5-5 with TRBJ1-2, with 9 bases fitting TRBD1. Germline loops: CDR1 SGHKS, CDR2 YYEKEE (reference sequence). The CDR3 has 14 residues. The ends lost 0 bases at V and 8 bases at J; junction bases unmatched: 5. The CDR3 sequence: CASSLGTGGRGYTF. The CDR3 DNA reads TGTGCCAGCAGCTTGGGTACAGGGGGCCGAGGCTACACCTTC.

The V call is TRBV12-3 or TRBV12-4, the J call TRBJ2-3; 10 bases are a match to TRBD2. The CDR3 length is 19 residues. Losses at the gene ends were 5 bases for V and 0 bases for J; bases not matched to a gene: 14. The CDR3 reads CASSLSDSGGPGSTDTQYF. The CDR3 region has the DNA TGTGCCAGCAGTCTGAGTGATAGCGGGGGGCCGGGTAGCACAGATACGCAGTATTTT.

This clonotype was seen a few times. The chain combines TRBV5-1 with TRBJ2-1, with a possible D match to TRBD1 (6 bases). V was shortened by 5 bases and J by 8 bases, with 17 bases between the two germline ends. Germline V gene data show CDR1 as SGHRS and CDR2 as YFSETQ. The length of the CDR3 is 14 residues. The CDR3 sequence is CASSWATAGDEQFF. The CDR3 DNA reads TGCGCCAGCAGTTGGGCTACGGCAGGGGATGAGCAGTTCTTC. Variable domain in full (rest from reference TRBV5-1 and TRBJ2-1): KAGVTQTPRYLIKTRGQQVTLSCSPISGHRSVSWYQQTPGQGLQFLFEYFSETQRNKGNFPGRFSGRQFSNSRSEMNVSTLELGDSALYLCASSWATAGDEQFFGPGTRLTVL.

This clonotype was found a few times. The chain carries TRBV5-5 and TRBJ1-2; a possible D gene is TRBD1 (5 bases). V lost 4 bases, J lost 5 bases, and 12 bases lay in between. This CDR3 comprises 13 residues. Germline assignment: CDR1 SGHKS and CDR2 YYEKEE (reference sequence). The CDR3 coding sequence is TGTGCCAGCAGCCCGGGACGGACGTATGGCTACACCTTC. Protein sequence: CASSPGRTYGYTF.

This clonotype occurred a few times. The rearrangement links TRBV5-1 to TRBJ1-1; 9 nucleotides match TRBD1. The CDR3 consists of 14 residues. Germline values: CDR1 SGHRS, CDR2 YFSETQ. With V trimmed by 4 bases and J by 10 bases, 11 bases remained unmatched. The CDR3 sequence: CASSQGQGMVAAFF. The CDR3 DNA reads as TGCGCCAGCAGCCAAGGACAGGGGATGGTAGCAGCTTTCTTT.

This clonotype was counted a few times. The chain joins TRBV7-6 to TRBJ2-2, with a weak D call TRBD1 (5 bases). Germline assignment: CDR1 SGHVS and CDR2 FNYEAQ. The length of the CDR3 is 15 residues. V was trimmed by 3 bases and J by 2 bases, leaving 10 bases between them. CDR3 in DNA: TGTGCCAGCAGCTTTAACAGGCTTAACACCGGGGAGCTGTTTTTT. This translates into CASSFNRLNTGELFF.

There are a few counts of this clonotype. The chain carries TRBV6-5 and TRBJ2-5, with D possibly matching TRBD1 (7 bases). CDR1 and CDR2 (germline): MNHEY, SVGAGI. V was shortened by 4 bases and J by 6 bases, with 12 bases between the two germline ends. The CDR3 runs 13 residues. CDR3 sequence (DNA): TGTGCCAGCAGTTCCTCAGGGGGGAAGACCCAGTACTTC. Encoded protein: CASSSSGGKTQYF.

This clonotype was seen many times. The chain recombines TRBV3-1 with TRBJ2-5; weak D call: TRBD1 (6 bases). Germline V gene sequence: CDR1 LGHDT, CDR2 YNNKEL (reference sequence). The CDR3 has 15 residues. Trimming removed 2 bases from V and 1 base from J, with 11 bases in between. CDR3 DNA: TGTGCCAGCAGCCAATTCCTGGGGGCCCAAGAGACCCAGTACTTC. It translates to CASSQFLGAQETQYF.

This clonotype was counted many times. The V gene is TRBV11-2, the J gene TRBJ1-1, with D uncertain. The germline V gene encodes CDR1 SGHAT and CDR2 FQNNGV. V was clipped by 0 bases and J by 3 bases, with 11 bases between them. This CDR3 spans 15 amino acids. This chain's CDR3 is CASSLEMGYYTEAFF. The CDR3 nucleotides read TGTGCCAGCAGCTTAGAAATGGGGTATTACACTGAAGCTTTCTTT. Full variable domain (missing parts from reference TRBV11-2 and TRBJ1-1): EAGVAQSPRYKIIEKRQSVAFWCNPISGHATLYWYQQILGQGPKLLIQFQNNGVVDDSQLPKDRFSAERLKGVDSTLKIQPAKLEDSAVYLCASSLEMGYYTEAFFGQGTRLTVV.

There are a few counts of this clonotype. This rearrangement joins TRBV12-3 or TRBV12-4 to TRBJ1-3; D is perhaps TRBD1 (5 bases). The CDR3 has 16 amino acids. The V end was cut by 4 bases, the J end by 4 bases, with 17 bases between. This chain's CDR3 is CASSSRQGAAGNTIYF. DNA of the CDR3: TGTGCCAGCAGTTCCCGCCAGGGAGCGGCAGGAAACACCATATATTTT.

This clonotype was found many times. J is TRBJ1-2 and V is TRBV27; D might be TRBD1 (6 bases). Germline CDR1 and CDR2: MNHEY and SMNVEV (reference sequence). The CDR3 loop spans 13 amino acids. With 6 bases removed from V and 6 bases from J, the gap between germline ends came to 14 bases. DNA of the CDR3: TGTGCCAGCAGGACCAAGGGGGGCCATGGCTACACCTTC. It translates to CASRTKGGHGYTF.

The rearrangement uses TRBV4-2 and TRBJ1-1, with a tentative D call TRBD1 (5 bases). CDR1 LGHNA and CDR2 YNFKEQ come from the germline V gene. CDR3 length equals 14 residues. With 5 bases removed from V and 6 bases from J, the gap between germline ends came to 16 bases. Here the CDR3 DNA reads TGTGCCAGCAGCGTCCGGGGGTTTTCTCCTGAAGCTTTCTTT. Its protein product is CASSVRGFSPEAFF.

CDR3 in DNA: TGTGCCAGCAGCTCAAGGCAGGGGGGCAGTGGCTACACCTTC. Translating it yields CASSSRQGGSGYTF. The J gene is TRBJ1-2, the V gene TRBV3-1; 7 nucleotides match TRBD1. CDR3 length equals 14 residues. V lost 5 bases to trimming and J lost 7 bases; unmatched junction nucleotides: 10. The germline V gene has CDR1 LGHDT and CDR2 YNNKEL (reference sequence).

On this clonotype: An end of the junction differs from the germline gene, which may be a read error. The chain employs TRBV7-9 and TRBJ2-2; TRBD2 aligns across 11 bases. The germline V gene has CDR1 SEHNR and CDR2 FQNEAQ (reference sequence). The CDR3 has 16 amino acids. The CDR3 DNA sequence: TGTGCCGGCAGCCCCGGGACTAGCGGGAACACCGGGGAGCTGTTTTTT. Protein sequence: CAGSPGTSGNTGELFF.

The chain carries TRBV5-1 and TRBJ2-1; D is ambiguous. The CDR3 contains 12 residues. The V and J ends lost 5 bases and 4 bases respectively, with 7 bases between them. In germline, CDR1 is SGHRS, CDR2 YFSETQ. CDR3: CASRRNYNEQFF. In DNA form, the CDR3 reads TGCGCCAGCAGACGCAATTACAATGAGCAGTTCTTC. Combining the CDR3 with reference TRBV5-1 and TRBJ2-1 gives the whole variable domain KAGVTQTPRYLIKTRGQQVTLSCSPISGHRSVSWYQQTPGQGLQFLFEYFSETQRNKGNFPGRFSGRQFSNSRSEMNVSTLELGDSALYLCASRRNYNEQFFGPGTRLTVL.

The CDR3 loop is CASSYSGVASSYNSPLHF. The CDR3 DNA follows: TGTGCCAGCAGTTACTCCGGGGTAGCTAGCTCCTATAATTCACCCCTCCACTTT. The gene calls are TRBV6-5 and TRBJ1-6; no firm D call. The V end was cut by 0 bases, the J end by 0 bases, with 12 bases between. This CDR3 is built from 18 residues. Looked up from germline, CDR1 is MNHEY and CDR2 is SVGAGI.

The chain has TRBV6-5 and TRBJ1-2; weak D call: TRBD1 (5 bases). The CDR3 extends over 14 amino acids. The germline V gene has CDR1 MNHEY and CDR2 SVGAGI. V lost 0 bases, J lost 9 bases, and 14 bases lay in between. The DNA for the CDR3 is TGTGCCAGCAGTTACTCGATGGGACTCATAAGCTACACCTTC. This encodes CASSYSMGLISYTF.

The table lists this clonotype with a few counts. The rearrangement joins TRBV10-3 to TRBJ2-7; 8 nucleotides match TRBD1. The V segment lost 6 bases and the J segment 4 bases; nucleotides outside the gene matches: 8. This CDR3 has 14 residues. Per the germline V gene, CDR1 is ENHRY and CDR2 is SYGVKD. Here the CDR3 reads CAISTTGAIYEQYF. The CDR3 coding sequence is TGTGCCATCAGCACGACAGGGGCGATATACGAGCAGTACTTC.